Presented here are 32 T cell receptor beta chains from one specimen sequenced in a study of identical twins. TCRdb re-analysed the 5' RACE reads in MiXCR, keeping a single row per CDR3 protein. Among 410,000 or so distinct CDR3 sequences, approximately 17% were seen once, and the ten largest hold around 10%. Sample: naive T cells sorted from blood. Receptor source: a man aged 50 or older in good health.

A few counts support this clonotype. The CDR3 loop reads CASSVGQSSGNTIYF. The DNA of the CDR3 is TGTGCCAGCAGCGTAGGTCAGAGCTCTGGAAACACCATATATTTT. The chain uses TRBV9 and TRBJ1-3; no clear D gene. CDR3 length: 15 amino acids. Trimming stripped 0 bases from V and 0 bases from J, with 7 bases between. From germline, CDR1 is SGDLS and CDR2 YYNGEE.

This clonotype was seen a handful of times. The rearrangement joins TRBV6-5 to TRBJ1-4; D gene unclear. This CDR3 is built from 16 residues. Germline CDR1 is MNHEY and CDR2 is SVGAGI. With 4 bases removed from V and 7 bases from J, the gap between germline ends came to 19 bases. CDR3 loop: CASSSTGRGGSEKLFF. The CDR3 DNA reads TGTGCCAGCAGTTCCACCGGGCGCGGTGGGTCTGAAAAACTGTTTTTT.

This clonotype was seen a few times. CDR3 bases: TGTGCCAGCAGCTTAGGGTTTCGGGGGGGGAAGGGCGAGCAGTACTTC. This codes for CASSLGFRGGKGEQYF. The chain employs TRBV7-6 and TRBJ2-7, with TRBD2 matching over 8 bases. This CDR3 comprises 16 residues. Unmatched junction bases numbered 11, after V lost 1 base and J lost 6 bases. Per the germline V gene, CDR1 is SGHVS and CDR2 is FNYEAQ.

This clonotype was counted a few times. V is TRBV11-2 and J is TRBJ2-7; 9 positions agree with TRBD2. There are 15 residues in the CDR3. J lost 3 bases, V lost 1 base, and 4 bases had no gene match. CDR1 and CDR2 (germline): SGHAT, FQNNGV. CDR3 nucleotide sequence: TGTGCCAGCAGCTTAGTTGGGACTAGCCTCTACGAGCAGTACTTC. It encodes CASSLVGTSLYEQYF.

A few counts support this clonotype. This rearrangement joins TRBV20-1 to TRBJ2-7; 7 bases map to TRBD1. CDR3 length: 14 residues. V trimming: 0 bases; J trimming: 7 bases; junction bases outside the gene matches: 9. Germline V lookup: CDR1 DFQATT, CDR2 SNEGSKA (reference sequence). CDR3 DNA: TGCAGTGCTAGAGATCAGAGGGGGCGCGATGAGCAGTACTTC. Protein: CSARDQRGRDEQYF.

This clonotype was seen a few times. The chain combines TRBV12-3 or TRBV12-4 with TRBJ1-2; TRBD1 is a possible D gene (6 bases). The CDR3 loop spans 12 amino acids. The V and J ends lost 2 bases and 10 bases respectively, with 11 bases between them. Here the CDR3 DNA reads TGTGCCAGCAGTTTACAGGGGTTTGCCTACACCTTC. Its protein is CASSLQGFAYTF.

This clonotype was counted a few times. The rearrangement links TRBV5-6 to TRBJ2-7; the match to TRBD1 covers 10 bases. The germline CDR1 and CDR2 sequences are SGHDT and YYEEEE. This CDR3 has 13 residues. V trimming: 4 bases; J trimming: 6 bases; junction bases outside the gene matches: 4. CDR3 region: CASSRDRGIEQYF. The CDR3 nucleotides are TGTGCCAGCAGCCGGGACAGGGGTATCGAGCAGTACTTC.

Here the CDR3 DNA reads TGTGCCAGCAGCCCCTTGGGGGACAGGGTGGCTGGCGAGCAGTACTTC. Its translation is CASSPLGDRVAGEQYF. The V and J genes are TRBV12-3 or TRBV12-4 and TRBJ2-7, with 9 bases matching TRBD1. J lost 6 bases, V lost 6 bases, and 15 bases had no gene match. This CDR3 contains 16 residues.

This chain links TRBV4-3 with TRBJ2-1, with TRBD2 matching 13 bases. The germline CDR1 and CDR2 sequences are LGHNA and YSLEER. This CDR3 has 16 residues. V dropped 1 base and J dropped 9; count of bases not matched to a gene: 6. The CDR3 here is CASSQGGTSGVAEQFF. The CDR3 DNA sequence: TGCGCCAGCAGCCAAGGAGGGACTAGCGGGGTGGCTGAGCAGTTCTTC.

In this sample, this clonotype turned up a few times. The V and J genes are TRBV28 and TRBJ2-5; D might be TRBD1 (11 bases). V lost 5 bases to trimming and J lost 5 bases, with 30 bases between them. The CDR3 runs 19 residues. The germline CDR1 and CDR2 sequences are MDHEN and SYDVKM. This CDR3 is CASSPGQGALSGRVETQYF. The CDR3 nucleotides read TGTGCCAGCAGTCCAGGACAGGGGGCCCTAAGCGGGAGGGTTGAGACCCAGTACTTC.

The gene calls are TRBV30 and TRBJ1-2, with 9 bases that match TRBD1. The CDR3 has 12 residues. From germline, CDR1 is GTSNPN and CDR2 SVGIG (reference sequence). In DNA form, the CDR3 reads TGTGCACAAAAGGGGACAGGGAGTGGCTACACCTTC. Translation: CAQKGTGSGYTF.

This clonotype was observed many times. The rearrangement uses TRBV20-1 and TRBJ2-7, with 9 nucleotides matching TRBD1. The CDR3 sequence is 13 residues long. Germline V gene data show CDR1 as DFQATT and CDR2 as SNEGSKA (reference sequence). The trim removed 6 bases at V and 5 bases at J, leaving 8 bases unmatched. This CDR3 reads CSARQGVIHEQYF. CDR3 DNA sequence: TGCAGTGCGCGACAGGGGGTCATCCACGAGCAGTACTTC.

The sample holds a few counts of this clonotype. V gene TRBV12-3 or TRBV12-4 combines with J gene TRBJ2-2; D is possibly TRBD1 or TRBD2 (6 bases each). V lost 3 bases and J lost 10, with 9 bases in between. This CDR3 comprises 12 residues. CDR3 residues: CASSLRGEELFF. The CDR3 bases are TGTGCCAGCAGTTTGAGGGGGGAGGAGCTGTTTTTT.

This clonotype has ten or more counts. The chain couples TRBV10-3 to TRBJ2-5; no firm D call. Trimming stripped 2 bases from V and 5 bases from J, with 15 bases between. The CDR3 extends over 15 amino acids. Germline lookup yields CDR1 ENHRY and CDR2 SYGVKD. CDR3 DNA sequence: TGTGCCATCAGTGAGACGGCAGCCGACGGCGAGACCCAGTACTTC. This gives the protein CAISETAADGETQYF.

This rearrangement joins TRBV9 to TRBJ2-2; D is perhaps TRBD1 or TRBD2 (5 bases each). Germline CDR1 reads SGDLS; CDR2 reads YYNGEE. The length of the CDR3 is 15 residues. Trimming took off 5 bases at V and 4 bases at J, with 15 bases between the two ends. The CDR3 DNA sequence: TGTGCCAGCAGTAAGAGGGGTCCCTCCACCGGGGAGCTGTTTTTT. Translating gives CASSKRGPSTGELFF. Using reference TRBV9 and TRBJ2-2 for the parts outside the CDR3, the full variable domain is DSGVTQTPKHLITATGQRVTLRCSPRSGDLSVYWYQQSLDQGLQFLIQYYNGEERAKGNILERFSAQQFPDLHSELNLSSLELGDSALYFCASSKRGPSTGELFFGEGSRLTVL.

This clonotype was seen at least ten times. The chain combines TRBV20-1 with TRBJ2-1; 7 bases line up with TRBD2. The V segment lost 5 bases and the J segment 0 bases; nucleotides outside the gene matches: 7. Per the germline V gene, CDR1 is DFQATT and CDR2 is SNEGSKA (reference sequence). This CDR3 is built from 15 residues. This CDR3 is CSASTSSSSYNEQFF. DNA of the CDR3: TGCAGTGCTTCGACTAGCTCTAGCTCCTACAATGAGCAGTTCTTC.

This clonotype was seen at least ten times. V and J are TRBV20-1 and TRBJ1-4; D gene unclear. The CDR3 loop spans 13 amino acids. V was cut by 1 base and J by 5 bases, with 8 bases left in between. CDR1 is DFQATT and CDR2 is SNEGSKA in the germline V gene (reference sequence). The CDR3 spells CSARVGYNEKLFF. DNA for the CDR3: TGCAGTGCTAGAGTGGGTTACAATGAAAAACTGTTTTTT.

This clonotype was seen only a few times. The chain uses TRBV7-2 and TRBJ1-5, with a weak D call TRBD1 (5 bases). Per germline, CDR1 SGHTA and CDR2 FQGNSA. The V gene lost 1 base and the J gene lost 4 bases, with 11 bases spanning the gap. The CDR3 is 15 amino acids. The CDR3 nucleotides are TGTGCCAGCAGCTTAGGGGGGGTGTTAAATCAGCCCCAGCATTTT. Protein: CASSLGGVLNQPQHF.

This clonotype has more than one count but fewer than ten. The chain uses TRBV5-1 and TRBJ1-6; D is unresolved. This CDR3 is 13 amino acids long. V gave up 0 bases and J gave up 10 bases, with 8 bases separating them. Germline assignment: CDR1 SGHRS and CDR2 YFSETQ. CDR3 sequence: CASSLAEGSPLHF. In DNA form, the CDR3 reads TGCGCCAGCAGCTTGGCCGAGGGATCACCCCTCCACTTT.

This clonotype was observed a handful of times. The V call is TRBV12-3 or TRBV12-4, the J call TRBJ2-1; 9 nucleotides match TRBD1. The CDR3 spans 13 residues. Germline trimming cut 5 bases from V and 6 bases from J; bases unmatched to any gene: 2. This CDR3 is CASSGDRANEQFF. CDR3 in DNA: TGTGCCAGCAGTGGGGACAGGGCCAATGAGCAGTTCTTC.

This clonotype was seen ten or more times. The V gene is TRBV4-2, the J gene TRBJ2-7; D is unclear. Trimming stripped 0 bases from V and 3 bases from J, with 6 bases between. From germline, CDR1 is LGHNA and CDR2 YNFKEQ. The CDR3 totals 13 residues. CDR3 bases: TGTGCCAGCAGCCAAGATCTGGACTACGAGCAGTACTTC. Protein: CASSQDLDYEQYF.

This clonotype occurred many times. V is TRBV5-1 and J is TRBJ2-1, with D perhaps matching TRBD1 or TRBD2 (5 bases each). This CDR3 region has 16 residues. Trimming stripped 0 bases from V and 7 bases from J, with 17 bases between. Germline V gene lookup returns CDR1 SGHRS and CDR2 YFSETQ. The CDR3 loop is CASSLAGAAWGNEQFF. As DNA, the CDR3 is TGCGCCAGCAGCTTGGCCGGGGCGGCCTGGGGGAATGAGCAGTTCTTC.

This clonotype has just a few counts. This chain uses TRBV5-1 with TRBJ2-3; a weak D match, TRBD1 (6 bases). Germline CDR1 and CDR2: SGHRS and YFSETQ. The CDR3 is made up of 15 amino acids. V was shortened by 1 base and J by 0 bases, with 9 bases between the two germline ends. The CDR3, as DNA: TGCGCCAGCAGCTTGTCAGGGGACAGCACAGATACGCAGTATTTT. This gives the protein CASSLSGDSTDTQYF.

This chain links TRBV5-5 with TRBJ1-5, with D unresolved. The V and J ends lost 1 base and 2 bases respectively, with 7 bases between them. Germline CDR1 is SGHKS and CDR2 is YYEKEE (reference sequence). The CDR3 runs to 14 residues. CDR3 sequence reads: CASSLREGNQPQHF. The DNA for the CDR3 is TGTGCCAGCAGCTTGAGAGAGGGCAATCAGCCCCAGCATTTT.

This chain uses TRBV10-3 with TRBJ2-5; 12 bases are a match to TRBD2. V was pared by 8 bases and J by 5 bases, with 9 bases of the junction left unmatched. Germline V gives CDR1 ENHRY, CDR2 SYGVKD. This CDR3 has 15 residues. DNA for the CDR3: TGTGCCATCGGAGCAACTAGCGGGGGGATGGAGACCCAGTACTTC. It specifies CAIGATSGGMETQYF.

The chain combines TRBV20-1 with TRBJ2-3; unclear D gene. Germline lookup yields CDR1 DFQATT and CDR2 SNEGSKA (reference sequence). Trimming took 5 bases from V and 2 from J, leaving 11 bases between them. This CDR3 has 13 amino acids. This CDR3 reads CSAPRSHTDTQYF. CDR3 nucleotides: TGCAGTGCTCCGCGCAGCCACACAGATACGCAGTATTTT.

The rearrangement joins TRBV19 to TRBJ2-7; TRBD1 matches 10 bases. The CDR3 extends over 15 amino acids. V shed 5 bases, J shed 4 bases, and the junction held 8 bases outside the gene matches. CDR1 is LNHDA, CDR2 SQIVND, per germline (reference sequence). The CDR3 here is CASSALGTGAYEQYF. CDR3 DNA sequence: TGTGCCAGTAGTGCGCTGGGGACAGGGGCTTACGAGCAGTACTTC. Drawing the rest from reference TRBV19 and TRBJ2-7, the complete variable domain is DGGITQSPKYLFRKEGQNVTLSCEQNLNHDAMYWYRQDPGQGLRLIYYSQIVNDFQKGDIAEGYSVSREKKESFPLTVTSAQKNPTAFYLCASSALGTGAYEQYFGPGTRLTVT.

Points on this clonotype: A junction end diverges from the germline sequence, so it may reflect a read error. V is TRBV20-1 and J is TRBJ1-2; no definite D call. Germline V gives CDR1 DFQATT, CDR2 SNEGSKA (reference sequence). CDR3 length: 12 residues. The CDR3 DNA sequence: TGCAGTGCTAGAGGGGGTCGGGAGCCTCCTCTGTTC. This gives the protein CSARGGREPPLF.

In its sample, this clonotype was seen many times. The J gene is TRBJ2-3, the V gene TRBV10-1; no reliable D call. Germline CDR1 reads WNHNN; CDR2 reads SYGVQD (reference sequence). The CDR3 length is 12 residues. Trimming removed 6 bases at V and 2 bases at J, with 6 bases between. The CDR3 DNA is TGCGCCAGCAGCAGACACACAGATACGCAGTATTTT. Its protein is CASSRHTDTQYF.

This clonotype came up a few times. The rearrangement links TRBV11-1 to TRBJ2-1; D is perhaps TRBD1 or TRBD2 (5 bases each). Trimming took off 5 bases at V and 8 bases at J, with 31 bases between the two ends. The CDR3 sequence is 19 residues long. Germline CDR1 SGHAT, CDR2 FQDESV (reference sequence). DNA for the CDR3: TGTGCCAGCAGCACTGGAAGGCGGGTAAAGCAGAGGGAAGGGGATGAGCAGTTCTTC. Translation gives CASSTGRRVKQREGDEQFF.

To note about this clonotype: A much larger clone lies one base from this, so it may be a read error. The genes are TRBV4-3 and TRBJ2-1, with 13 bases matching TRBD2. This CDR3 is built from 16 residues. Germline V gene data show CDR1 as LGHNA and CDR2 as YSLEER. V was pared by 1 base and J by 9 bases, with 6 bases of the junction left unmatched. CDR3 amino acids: CASSQGGLAGMSEQFF. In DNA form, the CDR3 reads TGCGCCAGCAGCCAAGGGGGACTAGCGGGAATGAGTGAGCAGTTCTTC.

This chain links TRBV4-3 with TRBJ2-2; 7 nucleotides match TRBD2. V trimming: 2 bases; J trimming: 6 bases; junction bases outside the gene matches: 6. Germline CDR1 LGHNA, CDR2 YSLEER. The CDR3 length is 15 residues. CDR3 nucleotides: TGCGCCAGCAGCCAATCTAGCGGCCCTGCCGGGGAGCTGTTTTTT. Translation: CASSQSSGPAGELFF.